This T cell receptor (beta chain) appears in the sequencing data of a study of T-cell memory formation after mild COVID-19. Overall study findings and caveats: Pre-infection memory showed some responding clones, and this suggested that cross-reactive memory joined.

In the case of this clonotype: The antigen remains undetermined.

TCRdb recomputed calls from the 5' RACE reads with MiXCR, one row per CDR3 protein. The data contain 350,000 to 450,000 distinct CDR3 sequences, around 18% of them singletons. The sample was PBMCs or a T cell subset sorted from them (not recorded which). The clonotype was recovered from an adult woman who had mild COVID-19 (a few samples of this study predate the infection). Cell type and time point are not known.

CDR3 DNA: TGTGCCAGCACCACGACCTCCTCTGGGGCCAACGTCCTGACTTTC. This translates into CASTTTSSGANVLTF. This chain uses TRBV6-5 with TRBJ2-6, with D hard to call. The V end was cut by 7 bases, the J end by 0 bases, with 10 bases between. The CDR3 is 15 residues long. The germline V gene has CDR1 MNHEY and CDR2 SVGAGI.